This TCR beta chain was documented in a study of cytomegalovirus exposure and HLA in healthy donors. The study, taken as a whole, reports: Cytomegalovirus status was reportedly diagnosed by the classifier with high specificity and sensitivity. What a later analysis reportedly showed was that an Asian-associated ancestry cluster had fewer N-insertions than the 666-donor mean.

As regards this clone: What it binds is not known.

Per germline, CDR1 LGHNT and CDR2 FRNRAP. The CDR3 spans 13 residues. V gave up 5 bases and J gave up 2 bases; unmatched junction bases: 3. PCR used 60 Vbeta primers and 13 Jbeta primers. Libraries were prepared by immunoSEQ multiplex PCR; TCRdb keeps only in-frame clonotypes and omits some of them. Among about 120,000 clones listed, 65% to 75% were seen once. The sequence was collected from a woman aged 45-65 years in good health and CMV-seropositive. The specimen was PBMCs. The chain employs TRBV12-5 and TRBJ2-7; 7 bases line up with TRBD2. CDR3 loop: CASGLGLTYEQYF. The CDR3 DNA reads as TGTGCTAGTGGTCTGGGACTAACCTACGAGCAGTACTTC.